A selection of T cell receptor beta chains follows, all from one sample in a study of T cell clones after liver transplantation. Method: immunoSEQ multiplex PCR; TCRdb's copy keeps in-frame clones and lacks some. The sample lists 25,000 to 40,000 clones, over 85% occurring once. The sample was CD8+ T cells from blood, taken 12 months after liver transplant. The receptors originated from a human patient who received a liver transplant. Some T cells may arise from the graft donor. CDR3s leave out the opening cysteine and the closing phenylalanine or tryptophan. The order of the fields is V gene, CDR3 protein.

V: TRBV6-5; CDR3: ASTLGPQETQY
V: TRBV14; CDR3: ASSQASGLSGELF
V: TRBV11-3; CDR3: ASSLDFRLGTDTQY
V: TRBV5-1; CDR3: ASSLEGRVGTEAF
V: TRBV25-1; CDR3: ASREINEAF
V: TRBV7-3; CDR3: ASSTVPGQGVGQF
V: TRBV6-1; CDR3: ASSWTSPTYEQY
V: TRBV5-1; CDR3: ASSLSVSAKQRPTETQY
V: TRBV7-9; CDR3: ATLEGLGDTQY
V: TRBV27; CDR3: ASSGSSETQY
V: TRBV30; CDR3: ACETDSYEQY
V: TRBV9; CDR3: ASSVGRQGAQGYT
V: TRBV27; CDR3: ASSIRDGNAYGYT
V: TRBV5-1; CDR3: ASSGEPPGLD
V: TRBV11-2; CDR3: ASSLRTDAEQY
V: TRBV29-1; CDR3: SVEGKEETQY
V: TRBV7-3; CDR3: ASSPRTDSGQPQH
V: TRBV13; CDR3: ASSSRGGNQPQH
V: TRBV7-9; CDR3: ASSLEGGGGNEQY
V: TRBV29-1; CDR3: SVDSPQGGGDEQF
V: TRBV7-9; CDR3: ASSSPAPGTSSVGEQF
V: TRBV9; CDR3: ASSGPLTSGRDWHEQF
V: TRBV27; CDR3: ASRPSQGGSPYEQY
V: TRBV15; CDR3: ATSRDTITPSGQPQH
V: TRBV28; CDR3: ASNSFTVNYGYT
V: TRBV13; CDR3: ASMIWNGELF
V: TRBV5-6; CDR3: ASSLELAYNEQF
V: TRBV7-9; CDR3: ASSSPAGKLQETQY
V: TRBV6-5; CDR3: ASSYQQDSYEQY
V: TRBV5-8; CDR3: ASSAGTGEEQY
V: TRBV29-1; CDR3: SIRTGDSYEQY
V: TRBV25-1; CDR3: ASSEKAGGPYEQY
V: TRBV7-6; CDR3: ASSLRLAGEEQY
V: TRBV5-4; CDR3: ASSFTSTGFGEELF
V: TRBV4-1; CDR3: ASSDRTVGETQY
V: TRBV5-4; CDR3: ASSLYSYSGNTIY
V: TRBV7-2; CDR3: ASSSPGRLAGGKTGELF
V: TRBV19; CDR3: ASSTWDRTGLAGGGEQF
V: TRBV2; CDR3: ASIRFVRSSYEQY
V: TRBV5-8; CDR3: ASSLISSTDTQY
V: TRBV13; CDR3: ASSLGRGRAHEQY
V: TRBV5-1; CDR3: ASSLGYEQY
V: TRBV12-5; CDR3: ASVPGTSEFAQETQY
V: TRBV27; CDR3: ASSSITPGGRYGYT
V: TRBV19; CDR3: ASSTSPISYNEQF
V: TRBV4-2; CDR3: ASSQESATGDGYT
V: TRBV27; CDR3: ASSWGTGENIQY
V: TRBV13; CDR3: ASRSGTGEETQY
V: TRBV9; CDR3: ASSAAPGHEQY